This T cell receptor beta chain originates from a study of cytomegalovirus exposure and HLA in healthy donors. Study observations and caveats: Reported performance of the classifier showed diagnosis of cytomegalovirus status with high specificity and sensitivity.

This CDR3 region has 13 residues. The germline V and J ends were trimmed by 2 bases and 7 bases, with 11 bases remaining between them. Germline V lookup: CDR1 SNHLY, CDR2 FYNNEI. Turning to this clone: Its antigen remains unidentified.

Vbeta (60) and Jbeta (13) primers were used in the PCR. The table came from immunoSEQ multiplex PCR; TCRdb's copy has only in-frame clones and leaves some out. The sample shows roughly 130,000 clones, around 80% of them seen only once. Sequencing was carried out using PBMCs. The sequence was obtained from a middle-aged woman in good health and CMV-seronegative. The J gene is TRBJ1-2, the V gene TRBV2, with D possibly TRBD1 on 6 matching bases. This CDR3 is CASSERQAGGYTF. In nucleotides, the CDR3 is TGTGCCAGCAGTGAAAGACAGGCAGGTGGCTACACCTTC.